The 29 T cell receptor beta chains reported below all come from one sample, sequenced in a study of T cells in Graves' hyperthyroidism and ophthalmopathy. The investigators amplified TCR beta CDR3 regions from RNA transcripts. When the TCR CDR3 underwent first-round RT-PCR, the HTBI primer set was used. One entry per CDR3 protein, called by TCRdb with MiXCR from the multiplex PCR reads. Of 490,000 or so distinct CDR3 sequences in the sample, 20% were seen once. The sequencing input was blood. These receptor sequences come from a man in his forties with Graves' ophthalmopathy.

This clonotype was recorded a few times. The chain combines TRBV11-2 with TRBJ2-1; 15 bases fit TRBD2. The germline V gene encodes CDR1 SGHAT and CDR2 FQNNGV. Trimming cost V 8 bases and J 0 bases; bases outside gene matches: 20. The CDR3 has 22 residues. The CDR3 nucleotides are TGTGCCAGCGGATACCCCCCTACCGGGACTAGCGGGGGGTCGAGCTCCTACAATGAGCAGTTCTTC. Residues: CASGYPPTGTSGGSSSYNEQFF.

The chain joins TRBV6-1 to TRBJ2-5; D possibly corresponds to TRBD2 (7 bases). The CDR3 has 14 amino acids. Germline CDR1 and CDR2: MNHNS and SASEGT. V lost 6 bases and J lost 4, with 15 bases in between. CDR3 residues: CASREGGLGETQYF. For the CDR3, the DNA is TGTGCCAGCAGGGAGGGGGGGCTGGGAGAGACCCAGTACTTC.

This clonotype was seen a handful of times. J is TRBJ2-7 and V is TRBV15; D unresolved. From germline, CDR1 is LNHNV and CDR2 YYDKDF (reference sequence). CDR3 length: 14 residues. V gave up 4 bases and J gave up 7 bases, with 17 bases separating them. The CDR3 spells CATSTRVPAVEQYF. For the CDR3, the DNA is TGTGCCACCAGCACAAGGGTTCCCGCCGTTGAGCAGTACTTC.

This clonotype appeared a few times. The chain's CDR3 is CSAIIQGRPETQYF. As DNA, the CDR3 is TGCAGTGCTATAATCCAGGGGCGGCCAGAGACCCAGTACTTC. This chain joins TRBV20-1 and TRBJ2-5; possible D gene TRBD1, 6 bases. The CDR3 loop spans 14 amino acids. Looked up from germline, CDR1 is DFQATT and CDR2 is SNEGSKA (reference sequence). Trimming stripped 4 bases from V and 4 bases from J, with 16 bases between.

The sample holds many counts of this clonotype. V and J are TRBV30 and TRBJ1-2; TRBD1 is a possible D gene (6 bases). The CDR3 runs 14 residues. Germline V gene data show CDR1 as GTSNPN and CDR2 as SVGIG (reference sequence). V was cut by 1 base and J by 4 bases, with 13 bases left in between. This chain's CDR3 is CAWSGLDRPYGYTF. The CDR3 DNA is TGTGCCTGGAGTGGTTTGGACAGACCCTATGGCTACACCTTC.

The sample holds many counts of this clonotype. The V gene is TRBV3-1, the J gene TRBJ2-7; 10 bases fit TRBD1. Trimming took 3 bases from V and 1 from J; bases not matched to a gene: 6. The CDR3 has 16 residues. Germline V gene lookup returns CDR1 LGHDT and CDR2 YNNKEL (reference sequence). CDR3 in DNA: TGTGCCAGCAGCCAGCGGGACAGGGGTATTTCCTACGAGCAGTACTTC. Its protein is CASSQRDRGISYEQYF.

The chain combines TRBV11-2 with TRBJ2-7, with D possibly being TRBD2 (6 bases). Germline CDR1 and CDR2: SGHAT and FQNNGV. Trimming took off 6 bases at V and 3 bases at J, with 18 bases between the two ends. The CDR3 is 15 residues long. The CDR3 loop reads CASSSLRDSRYEQYF. In DNA, the CDR3 is TGTGCCAGCAGTTCCCTCCGGGACTCCCGCTACGAGCAGTACTTC.

The V and J genes are TRBV24-1 and TRBJ1-3, with D unclear. The V gene's germline CDR1 is KGHDR and CDR2 SFDVKD. Trimming pared 4 bases from V and 2 bases from J, leaving 11 bases between. The CDR3 extends over 15 amino acids. The CDR3 nucleotides read TGTGCCACCAGTGACCCGACGACGGCTGGAAACACCATATATTTT. Translating gives CATSDPTTAGNTIYF.

This clonotype was seen a few times. The chain carries TRBV3-1 and TRBJ2-1; 11 bases map to TRBD2. The germline V gene encodes CDR1 LGHDT and CDR2 YNNKEL (reference sequence). V lost 4 bases, J lost 7 bases, and 6 bases stayed unmatched. This CDR3 has 15 residues. This chain's CDR3 is CASSPYSGGANEQFF. In DNA, the CDR3 is TGTGCCAGCAGCCCGTATAGCGGGGGGGCGAATGAGCAGTTCTTC.

The chain links TRBV4-1 to TRBJ2-7; the D is unclear. Trimming removed 0 bases at V and 0 bases at J, with 15 bases between. This CDR3 spans 17 amino acids. CDR1 is MGHRA, CDR2 YSYEKL, per germline. CDR3: CASSQDTRGHSSYEQYF. The CDR3 coding sequence is TGCGCCAGCAGCCAAGATACTCGCGGTCACAGCTCCTACGAGCAGTACTTC.

DNA of the CDR3: TGTGCCAGCAGCTTAGGGGGGTCTCAAGGAGGCTACACCTTC. It specifies CASSLGGSQGGYTF. The V call is TRBV7-2, the J call TRBJ1-2; the D gene is possibly TRBD1 (5 bases). Trimming removed 1 base from V and 8 bases from J, with 14 bases in between. Germline CDR1 reads SGHTA; CDR2 reads FQGNSA. CDR3 length: 14 residues.

V usage is TRBV27 and J usage is TRBJ1-6; no clear D. Trimming left V 4 bases short and J 1 base short, with 8 bases between. This CDR3 is built from 15 residues. Germline CDR1 MNHEY, CDR2 SMNVEV (reference sequence). The CDR3 here is CASSSSGSYNSPLHF. CDR3 nucleotide sequence: TGTGCCAGCAGTTCATCTGGGTCCTATAATTCACCCCTCCACTTT.

This clonotype appeared a few times. V usage is TRBV30 and J usage is TRBJ1-6, with TRBD1 as a possible D gene (6 bases). This CDR3 region has 17 residues. In germline, CDR1 is GTSNPN, CDR2 SVGIG (reference sequence). The V end was cut by 2 bases, the J end by 6 bases, with 20 bases between. In DNA form, the CDR3 reads TGTGCCTGGAGTCCCTGGACAGAGAAGGGACTTAATTCACCCCTCCACTTT. Amino acid sequence: CAWSPWTEKGLNSPLHF. Complete variable domain (other parts from reference TRBV30 and TRBJ1-6): SQTIHQWPATLVQPVGSPLSLECTVEGTSNPNLYWYRQAAGRGLQLLFYSVGIGQISSEVPQNLSASRPQDRQFILSSKKLLLSDSGFYLCAWSPWTEKGLNSPLHFGNGTRLTVT.

The sample holds a few counts of this clonotype. This chain uses TRBV20-1 with TRBJ2-7; a weak D match, TRBD2 (5 bases). V was shortened by 6 bases and J by 5 bases, with 11 bases between the two germline ends. The CDR3 loop spans 11 amino acids. Germline loops: CDR1 DFQATT, CDR2 SNEGSKA (reference sequence). CDR3 residues: CSASGTDEQYF. The CDR3 DNA sequence: TGCAGTGCCTCGGGAACCGACGAGCAGTACTTC.

The chain combines TRBV28 with TRBJ2-2; TRBD1 or TRBD2 may be the D gene (6 bases each). Trimming pared 3 bases from V and 1 base from J, leaving 12 bases between. The CDR3 has 16 amino acids. Germline V gene data show CDR1 as MDHEN and CDR2 as SYDVKM. CDR3 bases: TGTGCCAGCAGTTTGCGCGGGACACTGAACACCGGGGAGCTGTTTTTT. Translation gives CASSLRGTLNTGELFF.

This clonotype was observed many times. This chain joins TRBV7-9 and TRBJ1-1; D not resolved. The CDR3 covers 15 residues. Germline V lookup: CDR1 SEHNR, CDR2 FQNEAQ (reference sequence). Trimming cost V 3 bases and J 0 bases, with 11 bases left between them. The CDR3 nucleotides read TGTGCCAGCAGCTTCAACCTAGAGTTGAACACTGAAGCTTTCTTT. This codes for CASSFNLELNTEAFF.

The V call is TRBV27, the J call TRBJ2-1; 8 bases align to TRBD2. In germline, CDR1 is MNHEY, CDR2 SMNVEV (reference sequence). This CDR3 spans 16 amino acids. After removal of 6 bases from V and 4 bases from J, the junction contained 11 bases not matched to a gene. For the CDR3, the DNA is TGTGCCAGCAGGATCTTAGGGGCGGGAGGTTACAATGAGCAGTTCTTC. Translation: CASRILGAGGYNEQFF.

This clonotype was counted only a few times. This chain uses TRBV20-1 with TRBJ2-3, with 7 bases matching TRBD1. This CDR3 has 15 amino acids. Trimming at V came to 0 bases and at J to 6 bases, leaving 9 bases not matched to a gene. Germline loops: CDR1 DFQATT, CDR2 SNEGSKA (reference sequence). The CDR3 spells CSARDLWQGVDTQYF. DNA of the CDR3: TGCAGTGCTAGAGATCTTTGGCAGGGGGTGGATACGCAGTATTTT.

This rearrangement joins TRBV4-1 to TRBJ2-7; D possibly corresponds to TRBD2 (5 bases). The germline V and J ends were trimmed by 3 bases and 3 bases, with 18 bases remaining between them. The CDR3 covers 16 residues. Germline V lookup: CDR1 MGHRA, CDR2 YSYEKL. CDR3 coding DNA: TGCGCCAGCAGCCATAACATGGCCACCCGGGACTACGAGCAGTACTTC. As protein: CASSHNMATRDYEQYF.

In its sample, this clonotype was seen a few times. The genes are TRBV7-2 and TRBJ2-2; D gene unclear. The germline V and J ends were trimmed by 1 base and 2 bases, with 14 bases remaining between them. Germline V gene lookup returns CDR1 SGHTA and CDR2 FQGNSA. This CDR3 comprises 17 residues. The CDR3 here is CASSLGIPSSNTGELFF. The DNA for the CDR3 is TGTGCCAGCAGCTTAGGGATCCCTTCATCAAACACCGGGGAGCTGTTTTTT.

The table lists this clonotype with a few counts. The V and J genes are TRBV9 and TRBJ2-7, with 12 positions matching TRBD2. Germline V gives CDR1 SGDLS, CDR2 YYNGEE. The CDR3 length is 18 residues. V gave up 0 bases and J gave up 6 bases; unmatched junction bases: 13. In nucleotides, the CDR3 is TGTGCCAGCAGCGTAGGGGGGTCCCTAGCGGGGGGGCCGGGCGAGCAGTACTTC. This encodes CASSVGGSLAGGPGEQYF.

This sequence joins TRBV25-1 and TRBJ2-7; maybe TRBD2 (5 bases). Deletions cut 4 bases from V and 1 base from J, with 17 bases between. The CDR3 sequence is 16 residues long. The germline CDR1 and CDR2 sequences are MGHDK and SYGVNS. CDR3: CASSGPAGNPSYEQYF. The CDR3 region has the DNA TGTGCCAGCAGTGGCCCTGCCGGGAACCCATCCTACGAGCAGTACTTC.

This clonotype has at least ten counts. This sequence joins TRBV28 and TRBJ2-5, with 11 bases lining up with TRBD1. The CDR3 is 16 residues long. The germline gives CDR1 MDHEN, CDR2 SYDVKM. V shed 6 bases and J 1 base; nucleotides not matched to a gene: 7. This chain's CDR3 is CASSGQGASGQETQYF. Here the CDR3 DNA reads TGTGCCAGCAGCGGACAGGGGGCGTCAGGCCAAGAGACCCAGTACTTC. The full variable domain, its missing parts supplied by reference TRBV28 and TRBJ2-5, is DVKVTQSSRYLVKRTGEKVFLECVQDMDHENMFWYRQDPGLGLRLIYFSYDVKMKEKGDIPEGYSVSREKKERFSLILESASTNQTSMYLCASSGQGASGQETQYFGPGTRLLVL.

The gene calls are TRBV6-1 and TRBJ1-2; D is possibly TRBD1 (6 bases). The germline V and J ends were trimmed by 7 bases and 0 bases, with 15 bases remaining between them. CDR3 size: 15 residues. The germline CDR1 and CDR2 sequences are MNHNS and SASEGT. CDR3 sequence reads: CASTGEGTSNYGYTF. DNA for the CDR3: TGTGCCAGCACCGGGGAGGGGACATCTAACTATGGCTACACCTTC.

This chain uses TRBV4-1 with TRBJ2-7, with 8 bases aligning to TRBD1. Germline V CDR1 and CDR2: MGHRA, YSYEKL. Trimming removed 1 base from V and 0 bases from J; junction bases left unmatched: 8. The CDR3 totals 17 residues. The chain's CDR3 is CASSQGQGRLSSYEQYF. The CDR3 nucleotides are TGCGCCAGCAGCCAAGGACAGGGGCGATTGAGCTCCTACGAGCAGTACTTC.

The sample holds many counts of this clonotype. The chain carries TRBV7-2 and TRBJ2-1, with D perhaps TRBD2 (6 bases). Germline values: CDR1 SGHTA, CDR2 FQGNSA. The CDR3 spans 15 residues. Deletions cut 1 base from V and 5 bases from J, with 12 bases between. The CDR3 sequence is CASSLVGSLHNEQFF. CDR3 DNA sequence: TGTGCCAGCAGCTTAGTCGGGAGCCTCCACAATGAGCAGTTCTTC.

This clonotype was picked up many times. The CDR3 protein is CASSQAGGSNTEAFF. DNA for the CDR3: TGTGCCAGCAGCCAGGCGGGAGGGTCCAACACTGAAGCTTTCTTT. This chain uses TRBV11-3 with TRBJ1-1; D unresolved. The CDR3 has 15 amino acids. Germline V gives CDR1 SGHNT, CDR2 YENEEA. The germline V and J ends were trimmed by 5 bases and 2 bases, with 15 bases remaining between them.

This clonotype was seen ten or more times. This chain joins TRBV5-1 and TRBJ2-3; 7 bases are shared with TRBD2. Germline V gene lookup returns CDR1 SGHRS and CDR2 YFSETQ. Trimming took 4 bases from V and 5 from J; bases not matched to a gene: 10. The CDR3 has 15 amino acids. The CDR3 bases are TGCGCCAGCAGCGTAGGACTAGGAGGAGGAGATACGCAGTATTTT. Encoded protein: CASSVGLGGGDTQYF.

This clonotype was seen ten or more times. This chain joins TRBV20-1 and TRBJ2-1; D gene uncertain. From germline, CDR1 is DFQATT and CDR2 SNEGSKA (reference sequence). The CDR3 is 13 residues long. Between the trimmed V and J ends, which lost 3 bases and 9 bases, there was a span of 15 bases. The CDR3 region is CSASSLPVGEQFF. The CDR3 DNA reads as TGCAGTGCTAGTTCCTTGCCAGTAGGTGAGCAGTTCTTC.